The entry below describes one T cell receptor (beta chain). As yet, its antigen is unknown. The data were taken from a study of beta chain features in type 1 diabetes. Study-wide points: Sampled from patients, naive, central memory and Treg TCRB repertoires appeared more similar than those sampled from healthy donors. All four CD4+ subsets of Type 1 diabetes patients contained TCRB CDR3s that were moderately but significantly shorter.

Since all of the isolated RNA was reverse transcribed, expressed TCRB transcripts were what got sequenced. Data came from immunoSEQ multiplex PCR; TCRdb stores just in-frame clones and leaves some out. Seen here are 330,000 or so clones, about 12% observed once, and the top ten hold approximately 0.011%. Germline V lookup: CDR1 SGHNT, CDR2 YENEEA. Trimming removed 5 bases at V and 1 base at J, with 8 bases between. The CDR3 runs to 13 residues. The genes are TRBV11-3 and TRBJ2-5, with a weak D call TRBD2 (5 bases). This TCR derives from a woman under 30 with type 1 diabetes. The sequenced sample was naive CD4+ T cells from blood. The CDR3 spells CASSQRVQETQYF. The DNA for the CDR3 is TGTGCCAGCAGCCAGAGGGTCCAAGAGACCCAGTACTTC.